The next 9 T cell receptor beta chains were all read from a single sample in a study of human T cells and chemical hapten exposure. The time point is: patch test 2, 6 weeks after DPC sensitization. As to treatment: therapeutic diphenylcyclopropenone sensitization with weekly scalp DPC. In TCRdb, the RACE reads were re-called with MiXCR into one record per CDR3 protein. Here the sample spans roughly 96,000 distinct CDR3 sequences, about 9.6% being singletons. The sample consisted of whole blood, taken in connection with sensitization to the hapten diphenylcyclopropenone (DPC). The receptors were gathered from a woman in her thirties or forties with alopecia areata. Some clones in this sample may be carry-over from other donors' samples.

In this sample, this clonotype turned up many times. The chain carries TRBV2 and TRBJ2-2; D gene unclear. In germline, CDR1 is SNHLY, CDR2 FYNNEI. The CDR3 loop spans 14 amino acids. The V end lost 5 bases, the J end lost 4 bases, and 11 bases lay between the germline ends. CDR3 residues: CASSTNLGTGELFF. CDR3 in DNA: TGTGCCAGCAGTACAAATCTCGGCACCGGGGAGCTGTTTTTT.

This clonotype was seen ten or more times. V gene TRBV27 combines with J gene TRBJ1-6; 8 bases are shared with TRBD1. Germline V gives CDR1 MNHEY, CDR2 SMNVEV (reference sequence). The V and J ends lost 7 bases and 7 bases, in that order; junction bases with no gene match: 6. CDR3 size: 14 residues. The CDR3 nucleotides read TGTGCCAGCAACCGACAGGGGCCGAATTCACCCCTCCACTTT. It yields the protein CASNRQGPNSPLHF.

This clonotype was detected only a few times. The chain has TRBV28 and TRBJ1-1; the D is unclear. The CDR3 has 12 residues. Trimming cost V 3 bases and J 3 bases, with 5 bases left between them. Germline CDR1 reads MDHEN; CDR2 reads SYDVKM. The CDR3 protein is CASSFYDTEAFF. The CDR3 coding sequence is TGTGCCAGCAGTTTCTATGACACTGAAGCTTTCTTT.

Details on this clonotype: This may be a read error, as it is one base from a much larger clone. The CDR3 end shows no conserved phenylalanine or tryptophan, and so a read error is likely. The chain uses TRBV5-5 and TRBJ1-1; D gene uncertain. Trimming stripped 4 bases from V and 2 bases from J, with 6 bases between. Per germline, CDR1 SGHKS and CDR2 YYEKEE (reference sequence). The CDR3 extends over 12 amino acids. The CDR3 bases are TGTGCCAGCAGCCCGATAAACACTGAAGCTTTCTGT. It is translated as CASSPINTEAFC.

This clonotype has a handful of counts. The V and J genes are TRBV2 and TRBJ1-5, with a possible D match to TRBD1 (6 bases). The CDR3 is 14 amino acids. The V end lost 2 bases, the J end lost 7 bases, and 12 bases lay between the germline ends. Germline-derived CDR1 and CDR2 are SNHLY and FYNNEI. The CDR3: CASSENGGGQPQHF. CDR3 DNA sequence: TGTGCCAGCAGTGAAAACGGGGGCGGACAGCCCCAGCATTTT. Combining the CDR3 with reference TRBV2 and TRBJ1-5 gives the whole variable domain EPEVTQTPSHQVTQMGQEVILRCVPISNHLYFYWYRQILGQKVEFLVSFYNNEISEKSEIFDDQFSVERPDGSNFTLKIRSTKLEDSAMYFCASSENGGGQPQHFGDGTRLSIL.

This clonotype was found many times. The V and J genes are TRBV12-3 or TRBV12-4 and TRBJ1-5; unclear D gene. Trimming removed 2 bases at V and 5 bases at J, with 13 bases between. This CDR3 has 15 amino acids. CDR3 nucleotide sequence: TGTGCCAGCAGTTTAAATGCGGTCAGAGATCAGCCCCAGCATTTT. Its protein product is CASSLNAVRDQPQHF.

This clonotype was counted between two and nine times. The chain uses TRBV16 and TRBJ1-1, with TRBD1 identical over 7 bases. The CDR3 is 13 amino acids. The V segment lost 4 bases and the J segment 3 bases; nucleotides outside the gene matches: 2. The V gene's germline CDR1 is KGHSY and CDR2 FQNENV. The CDR3 sequence: CASSPGQHTEAFF. The CDR3 DNA is TGTGCCAGCAGCCCGGGACAGCACACTGAAGCTTTCTTT.

This clonotype was seen a few times. The chain recombines TRBV4-3 with TRBJ2-5; 7 bases agree with TRBD2. The ends lost 1 base at V and 4 bases at J; junction bases unmatched: 9. The CDR3 spans 16 residues. Germline CDR1 and CDR2: LGHNA and YSLEER. The CDR3 nucleotides read TGCGCCAGCAGCCAAGGTCATGGACTAGGTGTAGAGACCCAGTACTTC. Its translation is CASSQGHGLGVETQYF.

The rearrangement uses TRBV19 and TRBJ2-3, with no clear D. V was trimmed by 6 bases and J by 6 bases, leaving 13 bases between them. Germline CDR1 reads LNHDA; CDR2 reads SQIVND (reference sequence). The CDR3 contains 13 residues. The CDR3 DNA follows: TGTGCCAGTAGAATTGACTCGGCGGATACGCAGTATTTT. Amino acids: CASRIDSADTQYF. The full variable domain, with the rest looked up from reference TRBV19 and TRBJ2-3, is DGGITQSPKYLFRKEGQNVTLSCEQNLNHDAMYWYRQDPGQGLRLIYYSQIVNDFQKGDIAEGYSVSREKKESFPLTVTSAQKNPTAFYLCASRIDSADTQYFGPGTRLTVL.